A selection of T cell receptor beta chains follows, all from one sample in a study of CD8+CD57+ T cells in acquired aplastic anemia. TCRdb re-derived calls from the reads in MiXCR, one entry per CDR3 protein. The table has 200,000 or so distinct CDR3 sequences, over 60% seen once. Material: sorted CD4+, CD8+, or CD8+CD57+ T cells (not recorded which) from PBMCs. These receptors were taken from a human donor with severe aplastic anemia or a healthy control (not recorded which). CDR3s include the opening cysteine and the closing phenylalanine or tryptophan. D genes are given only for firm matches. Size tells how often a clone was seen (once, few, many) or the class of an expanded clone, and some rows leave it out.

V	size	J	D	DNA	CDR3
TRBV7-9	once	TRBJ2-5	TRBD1	TGTGCCAGCAGCCAGATGACAGGGCAAGAGACCCAGTACTTC	CASSQMTGQETQYF
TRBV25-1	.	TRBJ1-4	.	TGTGCCAGCAGTGATACTGGAAGGGCTAATGAAAAACTGTTTTTT	CASSDTGRANEKLFF
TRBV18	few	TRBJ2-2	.	TGTGCCAGCTCACCACACGGGGATCGGTCAGCTAACACCGGGGAGCTGTTTTTT	CASSPHGDRSANTGELFF
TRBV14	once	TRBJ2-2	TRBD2	TGTGCCAGCAGTCATATAGCGGGGGTGGACACCGGGGAGCTGTTTTTT	CASSHIAGVDTGELFF
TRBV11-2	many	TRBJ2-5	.	TGTGCCAGCAGCTCGAAGTGGGCGGGCCGCCAAGAGACCCAGTACTTC	CASSSKWAGRQETQYF
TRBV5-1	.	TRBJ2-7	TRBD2	TGCGCCAGCAGCTTAGGACTAGCAGTCGATTACGAGCAGTACTTC	CASSLGLAVDYEQYF
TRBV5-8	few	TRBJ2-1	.	TGTGCCGAAGGGGGGGATGACTTC	CAEGGDDF
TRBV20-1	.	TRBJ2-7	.	TGCAGTGCTAGCCTTAGTCTCGGGTCATACGAGCAGTACTTC	CSASLSLGSYEQYF
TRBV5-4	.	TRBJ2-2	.	TGTGCCAGCAGCTTGCCGTGGCCGGTGGGGGGGGAGCTGTTTTTT	CASSLPWPVGGELFF
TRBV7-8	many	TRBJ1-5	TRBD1	TGTGCCAGCAGCCCAGGACAGGGAGGAGGAATCTTGACGTATCAGCCCCAGCATTTT	CASSPGQGGGILTYQPQHF
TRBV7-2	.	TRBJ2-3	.	TGTGCCAGCAGCTTCGAGGGGGGCGGCACAGATACGCAGTATTTT	CASSFEGGGTDTQYF
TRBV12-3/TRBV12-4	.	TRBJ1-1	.	TGTGCCATCTGGGGCACTGAAGCTTTCTTT	CAIWGTEAFF
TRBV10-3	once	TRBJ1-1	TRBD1	TGTGCCATCAGTGGTGGGACAGGGAATACTGAAGCTTTCTTT	CAISGGTGNTEAFF
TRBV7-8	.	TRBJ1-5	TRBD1	TGTGCCAGCAGCTCCGGGGACAGTAGCAATCAGCACCAGCATTTT	CASSSGDSSNQHQHF
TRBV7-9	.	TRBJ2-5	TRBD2	TGTGCCAGCAGCTCCTGGACTAGCGGGGCCCAAGAGACCCAGTACTTC	CASSSWTSGAQETQYF
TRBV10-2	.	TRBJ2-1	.	TGCGCCAGCAGTCCTAGGGGTGAGCAGTTCTTC	CASSPRGEQFF
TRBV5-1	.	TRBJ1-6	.	TGCGCCAGCAGCTTGGAGACATTGGGGTCACCCCTCCACTTT	CASSLETLGSPLHF
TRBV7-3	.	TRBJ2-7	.	TGTGCCAGCAGCTCCTCTAGGGGAGGACGGGAGCAGTACTTC	CASSSSRGGREQYF
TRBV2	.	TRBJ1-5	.	TGTGCCAGCAGTGCTTTGATTAGGCAGCCCCAGCATTTT	CASSALIRQPQHF
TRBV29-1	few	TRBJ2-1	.	TGCAGCGTTGAAGATCCCTTTTGGAACAATGAGCAGTTCTTC	CSVEDPFWNNEQFF
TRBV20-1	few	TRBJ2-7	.	TGCAGTGCTAGAGATCTGGAAGAGCAGTACTTC	CSARDLEEQYF
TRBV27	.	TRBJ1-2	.	TGTGCCAGCAGCTTTTTTCGGGGGTATGGCTACACCTTC	CASSFFRGYGYTF
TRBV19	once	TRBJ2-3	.	TGTGCCAGTAGTATACAGGGTTCAGATACGCAGTATTTT	CASSIQGSDTQYF
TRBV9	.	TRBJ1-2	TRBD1	TGTGCCAGCAGCGTGTCAGGGGGCGGCTATGGCTACACCTTC	CASSVSGGGYGYTF
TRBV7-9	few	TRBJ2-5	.	TGTGCCAGCATCAGCGCGGGACAAGAGACCCAGTACTTC	CASISAGQETQYF
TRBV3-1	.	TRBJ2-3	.	TGTGCCAGCAGCCAAGTCGCCAGCTCCGTCACAGATACGCAGTATTTT	CASSQVASSVTDTQYF
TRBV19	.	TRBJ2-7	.	TGTGCCAGTAGTATAGCAGCAAGCTCTTCCTACGAGCAGTACTTC	CASSIAASSSYEQYF
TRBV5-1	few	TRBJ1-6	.	TGCGCCAGCAGACTCACAGGGAATTCACCCCTCCACTTT	CASRLTGNSPLHF
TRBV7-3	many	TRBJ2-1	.	TGTGCCAGCAGCTTAATGGCAGTCTCCTACAATGAGCAGTTCTTC	CASSLMAVSYNEQFF
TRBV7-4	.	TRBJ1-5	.	TGTGCCAGCAGCCCGACTAATCAGCCCCAGCATTTT	CASSPTNQPQHF
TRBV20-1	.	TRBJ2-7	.	TGCAGTGCCAGAGTCGGGCAGGCCCTCTCCTACGAGCAGTACTTC	CSARVGQALSYEQYF
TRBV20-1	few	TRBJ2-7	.	TGCAGTGCTAGAGATCAGGGGAGCTACGAGCAGTACTTC	CSARDQGSYEQYF
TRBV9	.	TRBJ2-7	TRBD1	TGTGCCAGCAGCCCAGGGACAGGGGTCGAGCAGTACTTC	CASSPGTGVEQYF
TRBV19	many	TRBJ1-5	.	TGTGCCAGTAGTATGCTTAATAGCAATCAGCCCCAGCATTTT	CASSMLNSNQPQHF
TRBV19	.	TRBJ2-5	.	TGTGCCAGTAGTATAGTTGGAGGCGGACAAGAGACCCAGTACTTC	CASSIVGGGQETQYF
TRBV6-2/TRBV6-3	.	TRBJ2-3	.	TGTGCCAGCAGGATAGCGGACTCAGATACGCAGTATTTT	CASRIADSDTQYF
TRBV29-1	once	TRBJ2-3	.	TGCAGCGTTGGGGGAGGAGGGGCCCCCACAGATACGCAGTATTTT	CSVGGGGAPTDTQYF
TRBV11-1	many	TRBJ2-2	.	TGTGCCAGCAGCTTATTATGGGGGCGGACCGGGGAGCTGTTTTTT	CASSLLWGRTGELFF
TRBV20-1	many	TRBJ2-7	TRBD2	TGCAGTGCTAGAGACAAGGTAGCGGGACTAGCCTCCTACGAGCAGTACTTC	CSARDKVAGLASYEQYF
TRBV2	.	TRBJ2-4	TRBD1	TGTGCCAGCAGTGGTGGACAGGGTCGGCCCAAAAACATTCAGTACTTC	CASSGGQGRPKNIQYF
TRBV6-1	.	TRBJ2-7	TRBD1	TGTGCCAGCAGGCGACAGGGGGTGAAAGGCGAGCAGTACTTC	CASRRQGVKGEQYF
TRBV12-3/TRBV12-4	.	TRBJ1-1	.	TGTGCCAGCAGTTTGGAGTGGAGCACTGAAGCTTTCTTT	CASSLEWSTEAFF
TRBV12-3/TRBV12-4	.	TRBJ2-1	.	TGTGCCAGCAATGGCGGGAATGAGCAGTTCTTC	CASNGGNEQFF
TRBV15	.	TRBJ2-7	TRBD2	TGTGCCACCAGCAGGGGCCCTGGGAGGGACGGGTCCTACGAGCAGTACTTC	CATSRGPGRDGSYEQYF
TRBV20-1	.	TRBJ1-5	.	TGCAGTGCTAGGTCAGGGGATGGCAATCAGCCCCAGCATTTT	CSARSGDGNQPQHF
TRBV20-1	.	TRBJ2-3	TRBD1	TGCAGTGCTTGGGGACAGCTCACAGATACGCAGTATTTT	CSAWGQLTDTQYF
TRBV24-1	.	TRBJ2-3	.	TGTGCCAGCAGCGTAGAAGCGAATAAAGATACGCAGTATTTT	CASSVEANKDTQYF
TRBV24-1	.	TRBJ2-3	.	TGTGCCACCAGTGGCGCTAGGGCAGATACGCAGTATTTT	CATSGARADTQYF